This T cell receptor (beta chain) stems from a study of post-analysis software for immune sequencing data. Findings and limits, study-wide: In patients, TRBV5-6, TRBV5-1 and TRBV20-1 belonged to 4 or 5 TRBV segments found more frequently than in controls.

The CDR3 runs 17 residues. Germline-derived CDR1 and CDR2 are SGHTA and FQGNSA. V was trimmed by 3 bases and J by 5 bases, leaving 20 bases between them. Researchers reported that TCR beta cDNA libraries carried unique molecular identifiers. TCRdb re-derived calls from the PCR reads in MiXCR, one entry per CDR3 protein. The sample lists hundreds of thousands of distinct CDR3 sequences, 25% to 30% occurring once. For this clonotype: As yet, its antigen is unknown.

Source material: blood. The TCR comes from a girl under 18 with multiple sclerosis. V usage is TRBV7-2 and J usage is TRBJ1-5, with TRBD1 as a possible D gene (5 bases). The chain's CDR3 is CASSFRHRGGSDQPQHF. The CDR3 coding sequence is TGTGCCAGCAGCTTTCGCCACCGGGGGGGATCCGATCAGCCCCAGCATTTT. Complete variable domain (other parts from reference TRBV7-2 and TRBJ1-5): GAGVSQSPSNKVTEKGKDVELRCDPISGHTALYWYRQSLGQGLEFLIYFQGNSAPDKSGLPSDRFSAERTGGSVSTLTIQRTQQEDSAVYLCASSFRHRGGSDQPQHFGDGTRLSIL.